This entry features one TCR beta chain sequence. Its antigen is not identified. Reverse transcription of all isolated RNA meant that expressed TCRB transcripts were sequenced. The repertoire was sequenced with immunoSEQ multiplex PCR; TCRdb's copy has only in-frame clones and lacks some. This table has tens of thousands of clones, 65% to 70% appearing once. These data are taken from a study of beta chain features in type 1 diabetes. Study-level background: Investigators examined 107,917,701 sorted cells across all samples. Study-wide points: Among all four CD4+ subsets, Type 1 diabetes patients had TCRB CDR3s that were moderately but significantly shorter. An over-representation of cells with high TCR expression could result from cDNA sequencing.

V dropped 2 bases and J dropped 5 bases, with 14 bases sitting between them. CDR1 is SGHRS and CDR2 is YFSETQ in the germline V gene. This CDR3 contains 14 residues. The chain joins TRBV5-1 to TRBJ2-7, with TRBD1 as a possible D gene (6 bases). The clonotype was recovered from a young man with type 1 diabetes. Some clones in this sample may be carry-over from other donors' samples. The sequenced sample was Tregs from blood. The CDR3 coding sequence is TGCGCCAGCAGCTTTGGTCCAGGGGTCGACGAGCAGTACTTC. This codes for CASSFGPGVDEQYF.